These 7 T cell receptor beta chains were sequenced from one sample in a study of radiation and T cells in renal cell carcinoma. Method: immunoSEQ multiplex PCR; TCRdb's copy keeps in-frame clones and lacks some. The sample has 150,000 to 200,000 clones; around 89% are singletons. The time point denotes: blood 4 weeks post-SBRT, at nephrectomy. The treatment: 15 Gy SBRT to primary tumor, nephrectomy 4 weeks later. Sample: blood, taken from a patient whose treatment included radiotherapy and nephrectomy. The receptors come from a woman between 45 and 60 years old with renal cell carcinoma.

This sequence joins TRBV25-1 and TRBJ1-1, with D perhaps TRBD1 (5 bases). V lost 3 bases, J lost 1 base, and 9 bases lay in between. The CDR3 is 14 amino acids. Germline CDR1 MGHDK, CDR2 SYGVNS. CDR3 in amino acids: CASSEQGPNTEAFF. As DNA, the CDR3 is TGTGCCAGCAGTGAGCAGGGTCCGAACACTGAAGCTTTCTTT.

The rearrangement uses TRBV15 and TRBJ2-7; TRBD1 might be the D (6 bases). Germline V gene data show CDR1 as LNHNV and CDR2 as YYDKDF (reference sequence). The CDR3 totals 15 residues. The V end was cut by 3 bases, the J end by 2 bases, with 14 bases between. The CDR3 coding sequence is TGTGCCACCAGCAGCCCGGAGCAGGGGCCCTACGAGCAGTACTTC. The encoded protein is CATSSPEQGPYEQYF.

The chain has TRBV5-1 and TRBJ2-3; 7 positions agree with TRBD1. CDR3 length: 15 residues. V was clipped by 4 bases and J by 3 bases; unmatched bases: 8. Germline V CDR1 and CDR2: SGHRS, YFSETQ. CDR3: CASSRAQGRTDTQYF. CDR3 bases: TGCGCCAGCAGCCGAGCACAGGGGAGAACAGATACGCAGTATTTT.

V usage is TRBV19 and J usage is TRBJ2-5; TRBD1 aligns across 9 bases. Germline lookup yields CDR1 LNHDA and CDR2 SQIVND (reference sequence). The CDR3 runs 14 residues. V shed 1 base and J 5 bases; nucleotides not matched to a gene: 2. In DNA, the CDR3 is TGTGCCAGTAGTATAGGACAGGGGGTTGAGACCCAGTACTTC. Its protein product is CASSIGQGVETQYF.

This clone was seen a few times. The chain combines TRBV5-1 with TRBJ2-4, with D perhaps given as TRBD1 or TRBD2 (5 bases each). Trimming left V 1 base short and J 9 bases short, with 14 bases between. CDR1 and CDR2 from the germline V gene are SGHRS and YFSETQ. There are 14 residues in the CDR3. DNA of the CDR3: TGCGCCAGCAGCTTGAGGCAGGCCGGGACCATTCAGTACTTC. It specifies CASSLRQAGTIQYF.

This clone was observed once. The gene calls are TRBV18 and TRBJ1-1; D possibly corresponds to TRBD1 (5 bases). Trimming stripped 3 bases from V and 2 bases from J, with 16 bases between. Looked up from germline, CDR1 is KGHSH and CDR2 is LQKENI. There are 16 residues in the CDR3. CDR3 bases: TGTGCCAGCTCACCTGGGATCAGGGCCGCTAACACTGAAGCTTTCTTT. The encoded protein is CASSPGIRAANTEAFF. The complete variable domain, with remaining parts taken from reference TRBV18 and TRBJ1-1, reads NAGVMQNPRHLVRRRGQEARLRCSPMKGHSHVYWYRQLPEEGLKFMVYLQKENIIDESGMPKERFSAEFPKEGPSILRIQQVVRGDSAAYFCASSPGIRAANTEAFFGQGTRLTVV.

The rearrangement links TRBV29-1 to TRBJ2-7; possibly TRBD1 for D (6 bases). Trimming stripped 5 bases from V and 1 base from J, with 18 bases between. Per germline, CDR1 SQVTM and CDR2 ANQGSEA. CDR3 length: 15 residues. Here the CDR3 reads CSVPMGAGHSYEQYF. CDR3 DNA sequence: TGCAGCGTTCCGATGGGGGCAGGGCATTCCTACGAGCAGTACTTC.